This TCR beta chain is from a study of T cell responses to AZD1222 COVID-19 vaccine. Findings and limits, study-wide: Scientists sampled the repertoires only once the peak T cell response had passed. An increase in Spike-specific TCR breadth and depth was observed after two AZD1222 doses. Only six or seven AZD1222 recipients tested seropositive at baseline.

As regards this clone: Its antigen remains unidentified.

Generated by immunoSEQ multiplex PCR, the TCRdb table keeps only in-frame clones and is missing some. The sample consists of 150,000 to 250,000 clones, about 89% of them appearing once. Germline V gene data show CDR1 as MNHEY and CDR2 as SVGEGT. Trimming removed 2 bases from V and 3 bases from J; junction bases left unmatched: 2. The CDR3 is 14 amino acids. Second-dose recipients at about 4 or about 12 weeks were treated as one pooled group. This clonotype was sampled from an adult who received the AZD1222 COVID-19 vaccine. This chain joins TRBV6-2 or TRBV6-3 and TRBJ1-2; 8 nucleotides align to TRBD1. Source: peripheral blood, taken 28 days after the second AZD1222 dose. This chain's CDR3 is CASSYRDRHYGYTF. The CDR3, as DNA: TGTGCCAGCAGTTACCGGGACAGGCACTATGGCTACACCTTC.